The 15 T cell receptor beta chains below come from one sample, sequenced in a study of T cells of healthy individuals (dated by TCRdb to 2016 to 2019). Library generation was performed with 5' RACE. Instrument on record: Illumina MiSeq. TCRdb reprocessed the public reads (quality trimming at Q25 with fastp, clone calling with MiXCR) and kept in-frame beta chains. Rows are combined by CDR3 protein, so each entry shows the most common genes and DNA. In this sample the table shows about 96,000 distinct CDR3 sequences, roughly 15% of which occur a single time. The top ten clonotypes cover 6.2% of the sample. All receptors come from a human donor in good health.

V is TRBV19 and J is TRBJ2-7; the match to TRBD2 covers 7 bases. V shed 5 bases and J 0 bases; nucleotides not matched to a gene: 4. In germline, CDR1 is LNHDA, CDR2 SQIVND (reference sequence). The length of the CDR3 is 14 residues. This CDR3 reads CASSLAGDSYEQYF. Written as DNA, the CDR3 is TGTGCCAGTAGTTTAGCGGGCGACTCCTACGAGCAGTACTTC.

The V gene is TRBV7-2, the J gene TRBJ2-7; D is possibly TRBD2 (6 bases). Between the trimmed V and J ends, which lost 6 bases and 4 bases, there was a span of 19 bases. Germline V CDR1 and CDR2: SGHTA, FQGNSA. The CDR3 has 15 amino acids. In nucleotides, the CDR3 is TGTGCCAGCAGTCCCGTAGCGGTAACTTATTACGAGCAGTACTTC. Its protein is CASSPVAVTYYEQYF.

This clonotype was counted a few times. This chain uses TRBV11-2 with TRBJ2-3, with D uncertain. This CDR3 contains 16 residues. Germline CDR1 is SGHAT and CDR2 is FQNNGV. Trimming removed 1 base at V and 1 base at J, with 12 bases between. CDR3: CASSLGQNYRTDTQYF. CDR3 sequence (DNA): TGTGCCAGCAGCTTAGGTCAGAACTACCGCACAGATACGCAGTATTTT.

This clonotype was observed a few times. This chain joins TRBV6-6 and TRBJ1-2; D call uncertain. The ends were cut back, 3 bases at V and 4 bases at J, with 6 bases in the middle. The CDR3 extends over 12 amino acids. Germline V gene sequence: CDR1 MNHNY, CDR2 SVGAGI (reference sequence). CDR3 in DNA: TGTGCCAGCAGTTATGCCCCCTATGGCTACACCTTC. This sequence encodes CASSYAPYGYTF.

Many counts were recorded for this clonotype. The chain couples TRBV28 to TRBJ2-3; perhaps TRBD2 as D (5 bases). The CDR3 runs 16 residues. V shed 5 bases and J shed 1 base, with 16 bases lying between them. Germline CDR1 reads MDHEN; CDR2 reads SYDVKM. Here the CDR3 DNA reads TGTGCCAGCAGTCTTGGACTTAATGATCGCACAGATACGCAGTATTTT. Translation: CASSLGLNDRTDTQYF. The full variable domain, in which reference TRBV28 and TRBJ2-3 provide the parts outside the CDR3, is DVKVTQSSRYLVKRTGEKVFLECVQDMDHENMFWYRQDPGLGLRLIYFSYDVKMKEKGDIPEGYSVSREKKERFSLILESASTNQTSMYLCASSLGLNDRTDTQYFGPGTRLTVL.

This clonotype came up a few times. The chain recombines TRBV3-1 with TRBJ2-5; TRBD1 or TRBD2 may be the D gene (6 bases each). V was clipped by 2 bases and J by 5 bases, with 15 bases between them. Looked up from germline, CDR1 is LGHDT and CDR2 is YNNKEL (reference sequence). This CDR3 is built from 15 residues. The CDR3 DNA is TGTGCCAGCAGCCAATCTCCGGGGGCACTGGAGACCCAGTACTTC. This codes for CASSQSPGALETQYF.

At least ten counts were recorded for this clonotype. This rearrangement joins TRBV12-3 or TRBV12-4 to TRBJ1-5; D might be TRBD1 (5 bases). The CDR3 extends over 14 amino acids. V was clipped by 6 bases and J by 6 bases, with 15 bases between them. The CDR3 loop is CASSRDGFRQPQHF. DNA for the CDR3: TGTGCCAGCAGCCGGGACGGATTCCGTCAGCCCCAGCATTTT.

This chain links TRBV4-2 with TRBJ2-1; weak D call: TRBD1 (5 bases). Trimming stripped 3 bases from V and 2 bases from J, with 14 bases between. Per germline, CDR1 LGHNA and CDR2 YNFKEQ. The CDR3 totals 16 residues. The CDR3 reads CASSHGDRDTYNEQFF. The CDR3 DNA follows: TGTGCCAGCAGCCATGGAGACAGAGATACCTACAATGAGCAGTTCTTC.

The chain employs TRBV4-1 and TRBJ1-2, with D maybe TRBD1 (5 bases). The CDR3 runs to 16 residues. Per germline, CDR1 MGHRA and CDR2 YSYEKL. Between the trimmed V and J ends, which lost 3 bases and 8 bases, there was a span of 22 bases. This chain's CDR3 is CASSQPSRVARQGYTF. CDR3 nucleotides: TGCGCCAGCAGCCAGCCATCCAGGGTAGCGCGACAAGGCTACACCTTC.

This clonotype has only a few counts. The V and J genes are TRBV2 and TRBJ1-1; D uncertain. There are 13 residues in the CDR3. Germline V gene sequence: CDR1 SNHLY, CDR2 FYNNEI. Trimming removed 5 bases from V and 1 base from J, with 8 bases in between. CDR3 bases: TGTGCCAGCAGTTCCGACGGGAACACTGAAGCTTTCTTT. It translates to CASSSDGNTEAFF.

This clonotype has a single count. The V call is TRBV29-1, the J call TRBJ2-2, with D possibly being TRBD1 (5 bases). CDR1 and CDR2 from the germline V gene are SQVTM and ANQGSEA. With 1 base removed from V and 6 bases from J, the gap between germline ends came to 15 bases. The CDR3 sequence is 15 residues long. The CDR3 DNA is TGCAGCGTTGAAGGTACAGGAGAACACCCCGGGGAGCTGTTTTTT. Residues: CSVEGTGEHPGELFF.

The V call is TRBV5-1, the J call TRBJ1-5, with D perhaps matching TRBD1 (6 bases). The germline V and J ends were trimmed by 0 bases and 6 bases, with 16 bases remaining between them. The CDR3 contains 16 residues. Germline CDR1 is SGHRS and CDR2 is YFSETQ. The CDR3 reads CASSLGALGAGQPQHF. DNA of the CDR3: TGCGCCAGCAGCTTGGGGGCCCTGGGGGCTGGTCAGCCCCAGCATTTT. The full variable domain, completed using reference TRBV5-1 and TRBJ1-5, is KAGVTQTPRYLIKTRGQQVTLSCSPISGHRSVSWYQQTPGQGLQFLFEYFSETQRNKGNFPGRFSGRQFSNSRSEMNVSTLELGDSALYLCASSLGALGAGQPQHFGDGTRLSIL.

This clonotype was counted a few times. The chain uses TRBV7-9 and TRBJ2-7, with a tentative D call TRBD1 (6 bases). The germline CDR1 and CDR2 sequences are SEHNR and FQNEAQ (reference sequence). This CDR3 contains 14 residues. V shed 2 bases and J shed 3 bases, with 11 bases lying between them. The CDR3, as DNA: TGTGCCAGCAGCTTAAGGCCAGGGGTCTACGAGCAGTACTTC. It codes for CASSLRPGVYEQYF.

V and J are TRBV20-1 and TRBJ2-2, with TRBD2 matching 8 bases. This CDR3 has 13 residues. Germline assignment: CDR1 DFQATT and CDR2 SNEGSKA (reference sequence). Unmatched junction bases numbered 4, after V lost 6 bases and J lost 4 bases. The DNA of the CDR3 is TGCAGTGCCCTTAGCGGGACCACCGGGGAGCTGTTTTTT. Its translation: CSALSGTTGELFF.

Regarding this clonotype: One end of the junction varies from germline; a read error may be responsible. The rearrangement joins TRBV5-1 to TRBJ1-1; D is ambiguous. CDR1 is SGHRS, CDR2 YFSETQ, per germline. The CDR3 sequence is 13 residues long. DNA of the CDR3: TGCGCCAGCAGCTTGGGGACGAACACTGAAGCTTTATTT. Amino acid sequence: CASSLGTNTEALF.